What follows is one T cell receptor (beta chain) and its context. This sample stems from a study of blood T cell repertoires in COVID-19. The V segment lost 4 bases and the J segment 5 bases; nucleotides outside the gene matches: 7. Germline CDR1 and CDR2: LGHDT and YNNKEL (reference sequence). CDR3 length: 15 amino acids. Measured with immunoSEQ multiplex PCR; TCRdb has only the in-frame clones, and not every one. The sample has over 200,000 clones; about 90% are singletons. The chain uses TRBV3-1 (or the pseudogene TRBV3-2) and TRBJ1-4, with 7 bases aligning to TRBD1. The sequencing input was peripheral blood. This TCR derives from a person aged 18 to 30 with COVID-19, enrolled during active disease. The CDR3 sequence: CASSLNRGSNEKLFF. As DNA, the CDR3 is TGTGCCAGCAGCCTAAACAGGGGCTCCAATGAAAAACTGTTTTTT.